The rows below give T cell receptor beta chains drawn from one sample of a study of shared clonotypes between healthy human individuals. This table comes from immunoSEQ multiplex PCR, and its TCRdb copy is limited to in-frame clones, with some not included. The table records about 2.4 million clones, roughly 93% of them present only once. Sample: naive CD4+ T cells from PBMCs. These receptors all come from a man aged 18-30 years in good health. Some clones in this sample may be carry-over from other donors' samples. The CDR3 runs from the conserved cysteine through the conserved F or W. Each record gives: D gene, clone size, J gene, CDR3 length, V gene, CDR3 DNA, CDR3 protein. D genes are given only for firm matches. Not every row has a clone size; where given, it reads once, few, many or a size class.

NA	NA	TRBJ1-1	15	TRBV2	TGTGCCAGCAGTTTGCGGCAGGGAGGGAACACTGAAGCTTTCTTT	CASSLRQGGNTEAFF
TRBD2	NA	TRBJ2-7	14	TRBV7-3	TGTGCCAGCAGCCCCGGGGGAGGGAACTACGAGCAGTACTTC	CASSPGGGNYEQYF
TRBD1	NA	TRBJ1-4	20	TRBV18	TGTGCCAGCTCACCATTCCTGGGACAGGGGGATGGTGGAACTAATGAAAAACTGTTTTTT	CASSPFLGQGDGGTNEKLFF
NA	once	TRBJ2-3	13	TRBV19	TGTGCCAGTAGTGAGGGGACGACCGTTGGGCAGTATTTT	CASSEGTTVGQYF
TRBD1	NA	TRBJ2-7	17	TRBV10-3	TGTGCCATCAGTGACCCCGCCCGACGACAGGGTACCTACGAGCAGTACTTC	CAISDPARRQGTYEQYF
TRBD1	NA	TRBJ2-7	16	TRBV5-1	TGCGCCAGCAGCCCATACGCTGCAGGGGGCGCATACGAGCAGTACTTC	CASSPYAAGGAYEQYF
NA	NA	TRBJ2-7	16	TRBV1	TGCACCAGCAGTCTTCCCCGACTAGCGGGAGACTACGAGCAGTACTTC	CTSSLPRLAGDYEQYF
NA	NA	TRBJ2-7	17	TRBV4-3	TGCGCCAGCAGCCAAAGTTCCGGAGGACGGGGAGCCTACGAGCAGTACTTC	CASSQSSGGRGAYEQYF
TRBD2	once	TRBJ2-1	14	TRBV7-8	TGTGCCAGCAGCCCTCGGACTAGGTCCTATGAGCAGTTCTTC	CASSPRTRSYEQFF
TRBD2	NA	TRBJ2-1	17	TRBV19	TGTGCCAGTAGACCTTCGAGGCGGGAGGGCGCCTACAATGAGCAGTTCTTC	CASRPSRREGAYNEQFF
TRBD1	NA	TRBJ2-4	12	TRBV7-2	TGTGCCAGCAGCCGGGACAGCGACATTCAGTACTTC	CASSRDSDIQYF
NA	once	TRBJ1-3	19	TRBV28	TGTGCCAGCAGTTTATTAAGTGTAACAGATCGGTTCTCTGGAAACACCATATATTTT	CASSLLSVTDRFSGNTIYF
TRBD2	NA	TRBJ2-7	15	TRBV7-9	TGTGCCAGCAGTCCGCGGGGGGGAGGAAACTACGAGCAGTACTTC	CASSPRGGGNYEQYF
NA	NA	TRBJ2-5	15	TRBV5-1	TGCGCCAGCAGCTTGGGAGGGTATTCCCAAGAGACCCAGTACTTC	CASSLGGYSQETQYF
TRBD1	NA	TRBJ2-3	15	TRBV5-1	TGCGCCAGCAGCTTTCCGGGACAGGATACAGATACGCAGTATTTT	CASSFPGQDTDTQYF
NA	NA	TRBJ2-2	16	TRBV19	TGTGCCAGTAGTATTTTAGGGGCTGGAAACACCGGGGAGCTGTTTTTT	CASSILGAGNTGELFF
NA	NA	TRBJ2-3	14	TRBV28	TGTGCCAGCAGTTCTAGTACTAGCACAGATACGCAGTATTTT	CASSSSTSTDTQYF
NA	NA	TRBJ2-7	16	TRBV15	TGTGCCACCAGTTTTCGCGATGGCTTGAAGAACTCCGAGCAGTACTTC	CATSFRDGLKNSEQYF
TRBD2	NA	TRBJ2-7	18	TRBV6-1	TGTGCCAGCAGTGAAGCTTCCGGACTAGCGGGAGCTGAGTACGAGCAGTACTTC	CASSEASGLAGAEYEQYF
TRBD1	NA	TRBJ1-1	16	TRBV5-1	TGCGCCAGCAGCTTTATAGGTGGAGGGGGCAACACTGAAGCTTTCTTT	CASSFIGGGGNTEAFF
TRBD1	NA	TRBJ1-5	15	TRBV7-9	TGCGCCAGCAGCCAAGAACAGGGGGCCGGTCAGCCCCAGCATTTT	CASSQEQGAGQPQHF
NA	NA	TRBJ2-7	14	TRBV29-1	TGCAGCGTCCGATCCGGCGGAACGACCTACGAGCAGTACTTC	CSVRSGGTTYEQYF
TRBD1	NA	TRBJ1-1	15	TRBV7-3	TGTGCCAGCAGCTCGCAGGGGGGGATGAACACTGAAGCTTTCTTT	CASSSQGGMNTEAFF
NA	NA	TRBJ1-4	15	TRBV5-1	TGCGCCAGCAGCTTGGGTGCAGGGCTTAATGAAAAACTGTTTTTT	CASSLGAGLNEKLFF
TRBD2	NA	TRBJ2-1	12	TRBV7-6	TGTGCCAGCAGCTGGATAGCGGGGGAGCAGTTCTTC	CASSWIAGEQFF
NA	NA	TRBJ2-7	12	TRBV19	TGTGCCAGTAGTCGGACAGATTACGAGCAGTACTTC	CASSRTDYEQYF
NA	NA	TRBJ1-5	13	TRBV6-1	TGTGCCAGCAGTGATAGTCAGGTTCAGCCCCAGCATTTT	CASSDSQVQPQHF
TRBD1	NA	TRBJ2-7	16	TRBV28	TGTGCCAGCAGTTTATATATCGGGACAGACTCCTACGAGCAGTACTTC	CASSLYIGTDSYEQYF
NA	NA	TRBJ2-3	14	TRBV2	TGTGCCAGCATTCTTGATCGTGGTGCGGATACGCAGTATTTT	CASILDRGADTQYF
NA	once	TRBJ2-7	15	TRBV11-2	TGTGCCAGCAGCTCGAGCGGATCCAGCTCCTACGAGCAGTACTTC	CASSSSGSSSYEQYF
TRBD2	NA	TRBJ2-1	20	TRBV27	TGTGCCAGCAGTTTATCCCGGGAGCGGGGGAGGGCCTTCTCCTACAATGAGCAGTTCTTC	CASSLSRERGRAFSYNEQFF
NA	NA	TRBJ2-1	13	TRBV14	TGTGCCAGCAGCCAAGATTTGGGCAATGAGCAGTTCTTC	CASSQDLGNEQFF
TRBD2	NA	TRBJ2-5	15	TRBV4-1	TGCGCCAGCAGCCTGGGCGGGGAGGGTGGAGAGACCCAGTACTTC	CASSLGGEGGETQYF
TRBD1	NA	TRBJ2-7	14	TRBV11-2	TGTGCCAGCAGCCTCATTACAGGGGAAGGCGAGCAGTACTTC	CASSLITGEGEQYF
TRBD1	once	TRBJ2-1	16	TRBV19	TGTGCCAGTAGTGGGGACAGGGGACAAGGGTTTTCTGAGCAGTTCTTC	CASSGDRGQGFSEQFF
TRBD2	NA	TRBJ2-7	16	TRBV5-1	TGCGCCAGCAGCCTGGGAGCTAGCGGTAACTCCTACGAGCAGTACTTC	CASSLGASGNSYEQYF
TRBD1	NA	TRBJ1-2	16	TRBV6-5	TGTGCCAGCAGTTACTCGAGTGGGCAGGGGGCGCATGGCTACACCTTC	CASSYSSGQGAHGYTF
NA	NA	TRBJ2-1	14	TRBV5-1	TGCGCCAGCAGCTTATACGACAGTCGCGATGAGCAGTTCTTC	CASSLYDSRDEQFF
TRBD1	NA	TRBJ2-7	13	TRBV6-6	TGTGCCAGCAGGCGCGGACAGGACTACGAGCAGTACTTC	CASRRGQDYEQYF
TRBD1	NA	TRBJ1-5	15	TRBV15	TGTGCCACCAGCAGAGACGGACAGGGTTATCAGCCCCAGCATTTT	CATSRDGQGYQPQHF
TRBD1	NA	TRBJ2-7	14	TRBV6-1	TGTGCCAGCAGTGAATCCGGGACAGGCTACGAGCAGTACTTC	CASSESGTGYEQYF
TRBD2	NA	TRBJ2-5	15	TRBV5-1	TGCGCCAGCAGCTCTAGCGGGGCCAGCCAAGAGACCCAGTACTTC	CASSSSGASQETQYF
NA	NA	TRBJ1-2	14	TRBV10-3	TGTGCCATCAGTGTACAGGAGGGTTGGTACGGCTACACCTTC	CAISVQEGWYGYTF
NA	NA	TRBJ1-5	14	TRBV6-6	TGTGCCAGCAGTTATAGAGATAGCAATCAGCCCCAGCATTTT	CASSYRDSNQPQHF
NA	NA	TRBJ2-2	13	TRBV6-5	TGTGCCAGCAGTCGACAGAGCCCCGGGGAGCTGTTTTTT	CASSRQSPGELFF
NA	NA	TRBJ2-1	16	TRBV5-4	TGTGCCAGCAGCTCGGGACTGCCCAACTACGGGAATGAGCAGTTCTTC	CASSSGLPNYGNEQFF
TRBD2	NA	TRBJ2-1	14	TRBV7-8	TGTGCCAGCAGCTTATTGAGCGGGATCGGGGAGCAGTTCTTC	CASSLLSGIGEQFF
TRBD1	NA	TRBJ1-4	14	TRBV18	TGTGCCAGCTCACCAGGGACAGGAGGTGAAAAACTGTTTTTT	CASSPGTGGEKLFF